This T cell receptor beta chain was sequenced for a study of T cell responses to AZD1222 COVID-19 vaccine. Sequencing was performed with immunoSEQ multiplex PCR; in TCRdb, only in-frame clones are kept and a portion is missing. Of some 130,000 clones detected, roughly 82% appear once; the ten largest clones hold over 4%. As regards this clone: Its antigen is unidentified.

Findings of the study overall: The donor cohort was predominantly white British with a female majority, and clonal diversity may have been underestimated.

The receptor's source is an adult in good health. The sample in question was peripheral blood, obtained on day 0 of AZD1222 vaccination.

The CDR3 reads CASSQGLQAGGREQYF. The CDR3 nucleotides are TGTGCCAGCAGCCAAGGCTTGCAAGCGGGGGGGCGGGAGCAGTACTTC. This chain uses TRBV3-1 (or the pseudogene TRBV3-2) with TRBJ2-7, with 10 bases lining up with TRBD2. The germline gives CDR1 LGHDT, CDR2 YNNKEL (reference sequence). This CDR3 is built from 16 residues. The junction had 10 bases not matched to a gene; V was cut back by 1 base and J by 7 bases.